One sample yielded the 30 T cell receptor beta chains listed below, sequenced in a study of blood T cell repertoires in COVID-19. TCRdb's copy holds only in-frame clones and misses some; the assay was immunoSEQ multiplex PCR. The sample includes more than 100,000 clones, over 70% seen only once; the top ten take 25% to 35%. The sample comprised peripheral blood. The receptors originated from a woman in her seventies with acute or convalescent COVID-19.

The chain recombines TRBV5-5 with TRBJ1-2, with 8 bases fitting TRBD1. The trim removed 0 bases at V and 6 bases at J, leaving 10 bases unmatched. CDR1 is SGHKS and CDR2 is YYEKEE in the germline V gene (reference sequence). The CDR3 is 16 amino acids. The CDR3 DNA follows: TGTGCCAGCAGCTTGGACCAGAGGACAGGGTCTCATGGCTACACCTTC. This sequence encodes CASSLDQRTGSHGYTF.

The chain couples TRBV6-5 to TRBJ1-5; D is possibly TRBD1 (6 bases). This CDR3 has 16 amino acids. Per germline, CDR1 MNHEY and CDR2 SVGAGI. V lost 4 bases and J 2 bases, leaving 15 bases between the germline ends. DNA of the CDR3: TGTGCCAGCAGTTCAGGGGTAACGATCGGCAATCAGCCCCAGCATTTT. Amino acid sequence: CASSSGVTIGNQPQHF.

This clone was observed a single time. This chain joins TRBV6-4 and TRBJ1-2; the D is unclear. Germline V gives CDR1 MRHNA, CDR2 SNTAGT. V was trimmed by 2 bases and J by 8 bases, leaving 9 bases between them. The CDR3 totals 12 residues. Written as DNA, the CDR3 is TGTGCCAGCAGTGACCCAAACCGGGGCTACACCTTC. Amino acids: CASSDPNRGYTF.

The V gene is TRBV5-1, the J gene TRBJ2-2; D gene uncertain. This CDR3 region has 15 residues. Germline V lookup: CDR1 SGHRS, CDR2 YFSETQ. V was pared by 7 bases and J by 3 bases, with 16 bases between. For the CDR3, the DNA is TGCGCCAGCTCCTTACGGGTTACTCACACCGGGGAGCTGTTTTTT. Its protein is CASSLRVTHTGELFF.

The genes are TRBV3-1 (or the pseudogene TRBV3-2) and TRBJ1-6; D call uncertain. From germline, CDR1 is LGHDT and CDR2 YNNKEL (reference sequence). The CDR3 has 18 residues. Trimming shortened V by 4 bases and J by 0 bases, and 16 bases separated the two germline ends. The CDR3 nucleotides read TGTGCCAGCAGCCTCGACACGTTCCCGAGCTCCTATAATTCACCCCTCCACTTT. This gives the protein CASSLDTFPSSYNSPLHF.

The CDR3 DNA reads as TGTGCCAGCAGGCCCGGGAACAATGAGCAGTTCTTC. This encodes CASRPGNNEQFF. J is TRBJ2-1 and V is TRBV7-9, with D maybe TRBD2 (5 bases). V was trimmed by 6 bases and J by 5 bases, leaving 8 bases between them. The V gene's germline CDR1 is SEHNR and CDR2 FQNEAQ (reference sequence). CDR3 size: 12 residues.

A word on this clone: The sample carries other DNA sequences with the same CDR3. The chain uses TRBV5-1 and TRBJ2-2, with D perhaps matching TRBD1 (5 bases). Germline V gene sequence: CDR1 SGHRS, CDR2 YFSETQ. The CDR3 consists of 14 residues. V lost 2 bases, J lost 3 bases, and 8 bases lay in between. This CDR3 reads CASSLRGDTGELFF. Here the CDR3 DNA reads TGCGCCAGCAGCTTAAGGGGTGACACCGGGGAGCTGTTTTTT.

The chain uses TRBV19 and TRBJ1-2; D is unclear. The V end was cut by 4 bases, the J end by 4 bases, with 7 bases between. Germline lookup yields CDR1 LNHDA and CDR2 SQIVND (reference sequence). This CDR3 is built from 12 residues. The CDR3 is CASSNGLYGYTF. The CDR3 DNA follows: TGTGCCAGTAGTAATGGGCTCTATGGCTACACCTTC. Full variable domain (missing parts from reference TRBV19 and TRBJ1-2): DGGITQSPKYLFRKEGQNVTLSCEQNLNHDAMYWYRQDPGQGLRLIYYSQIVNDFQKGDIAEGYSVSREKKESFPLTVTSAQKNPTAFYLCASSNGLYGYTFGSGTRLTVV.

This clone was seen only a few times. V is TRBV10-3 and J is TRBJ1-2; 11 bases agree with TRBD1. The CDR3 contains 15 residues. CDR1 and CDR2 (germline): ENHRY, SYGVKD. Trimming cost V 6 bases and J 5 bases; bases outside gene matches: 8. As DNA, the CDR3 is TGTGCCATCAGAAAAGGACAGGGGGCATATTATGGCTACACCTTC. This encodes CAIRKGQGAYYGYTF.

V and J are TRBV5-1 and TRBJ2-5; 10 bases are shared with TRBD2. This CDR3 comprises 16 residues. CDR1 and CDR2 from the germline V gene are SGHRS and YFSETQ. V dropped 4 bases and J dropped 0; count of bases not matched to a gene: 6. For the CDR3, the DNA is TGCGCCAGCAGCCCCTCTAGCGGGGGTAACCAAGAGACCCAGTACTTC. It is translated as CASSPSSGGNQETQYF.

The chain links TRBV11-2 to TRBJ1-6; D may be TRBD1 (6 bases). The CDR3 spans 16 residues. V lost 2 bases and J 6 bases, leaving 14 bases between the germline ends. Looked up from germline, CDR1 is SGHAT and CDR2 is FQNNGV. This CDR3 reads CASSLPQGPLNSPLHF. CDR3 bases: TGTGCCAGCAGCTTACCACAGGGCCCTCTTAATTCACCCCTCCACTTT.

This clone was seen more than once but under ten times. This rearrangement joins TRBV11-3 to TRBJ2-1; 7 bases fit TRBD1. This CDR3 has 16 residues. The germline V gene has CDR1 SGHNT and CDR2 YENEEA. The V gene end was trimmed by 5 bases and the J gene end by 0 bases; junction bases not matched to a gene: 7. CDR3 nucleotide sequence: TGTGCCAGCAGCCCCCGACAGGGTCCCTCCTACAATGAGCAGTTCTTC. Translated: CASSPRQGPSYNEQFF.

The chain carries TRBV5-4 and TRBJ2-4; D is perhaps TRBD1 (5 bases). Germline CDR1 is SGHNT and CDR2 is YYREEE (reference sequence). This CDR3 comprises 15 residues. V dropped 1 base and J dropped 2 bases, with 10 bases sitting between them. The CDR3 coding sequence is TGTGCCAGCAGCTTGATTGGGGCTTCCAAAAACATTCAGTACTTC. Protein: CASSLIGASKNIQYF.

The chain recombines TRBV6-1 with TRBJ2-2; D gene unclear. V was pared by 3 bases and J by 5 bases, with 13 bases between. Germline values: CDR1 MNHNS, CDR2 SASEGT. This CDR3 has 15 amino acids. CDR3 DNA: TGTGCCAGCAGTGAGTTGGTCGGTAAAACCGGGGAGCTGTTTTTT. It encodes CASSELVGKTGELFF.

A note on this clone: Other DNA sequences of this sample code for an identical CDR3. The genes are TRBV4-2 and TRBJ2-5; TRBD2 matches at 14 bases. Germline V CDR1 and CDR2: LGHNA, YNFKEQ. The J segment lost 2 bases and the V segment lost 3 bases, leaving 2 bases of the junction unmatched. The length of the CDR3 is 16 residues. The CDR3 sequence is CASSQGTSGGQETQYF. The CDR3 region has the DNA TGTGCCAGCAGCCAGGGGACTAGCGGGGGACAAGAGACCCAGTACTTC.

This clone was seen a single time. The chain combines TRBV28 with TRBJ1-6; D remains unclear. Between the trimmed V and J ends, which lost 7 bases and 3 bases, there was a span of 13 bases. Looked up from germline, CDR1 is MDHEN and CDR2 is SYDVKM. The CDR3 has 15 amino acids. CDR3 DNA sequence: TGTGCCAGCAAAAAAGGACTGATCTATAATTCACCCCTCCACTTT. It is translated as CASKKGLIYNSPLHF.

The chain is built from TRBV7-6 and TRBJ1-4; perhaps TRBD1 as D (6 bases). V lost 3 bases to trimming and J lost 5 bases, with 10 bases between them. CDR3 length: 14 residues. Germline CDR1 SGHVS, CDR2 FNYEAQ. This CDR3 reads CASSLGQGNEKLFF. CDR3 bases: TGTGCCAGCAGCTTGGGTCAGGGGAATGAAAAACTGTTTTTT.

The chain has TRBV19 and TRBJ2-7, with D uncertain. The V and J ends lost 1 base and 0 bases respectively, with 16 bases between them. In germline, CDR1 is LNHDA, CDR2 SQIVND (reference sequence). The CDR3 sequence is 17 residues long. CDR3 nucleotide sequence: TGTGCCAGTAGTATAGGGGCTTCAGGATTAAGCTCCTACGAGCAGTACTTC. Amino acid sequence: CASSIGASGLSSYEQYF.

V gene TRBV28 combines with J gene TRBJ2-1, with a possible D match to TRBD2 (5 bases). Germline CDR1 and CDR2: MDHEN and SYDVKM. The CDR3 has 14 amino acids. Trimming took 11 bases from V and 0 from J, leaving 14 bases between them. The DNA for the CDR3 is TGTGCCGCCAACCGTGGGAGCTCCTACAATGAGCAGTTCTTC. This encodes CAANRGSSYNEQFF.

The CDR3 sequence: CASSLVGQGAWYTEAFF. CDR3 coding DNA: TGTGCCAGCAGCTTAGTGGGCCAGGGGGCATGGTACACTGAAGCTTTCTTT. This chain links TRBV7-2 with TRBJ1-1, with 8 bases aligning to TRBD1. The CDR3 totals 17 residues. Per the germline V gene, CDR1 is SGHTA and CDR2 is FQGNSA. V lost 1 base, J lost 3 bases, and 10 bases stayed unmatched.

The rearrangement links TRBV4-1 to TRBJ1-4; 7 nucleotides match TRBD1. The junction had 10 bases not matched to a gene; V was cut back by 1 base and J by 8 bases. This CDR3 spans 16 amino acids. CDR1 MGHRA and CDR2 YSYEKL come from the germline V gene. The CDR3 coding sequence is TGCGCCAGCAGCCAAGTTTCGAGGGGGCGTCGGGAAAAACTGTTTTTT. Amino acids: CASSQVSRGRREKLFF.

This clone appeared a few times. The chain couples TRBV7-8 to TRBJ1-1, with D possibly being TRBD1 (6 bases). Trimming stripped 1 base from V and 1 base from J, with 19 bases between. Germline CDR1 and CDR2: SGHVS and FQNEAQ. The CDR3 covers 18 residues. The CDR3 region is CASSLVVLLGHGNTEAFF. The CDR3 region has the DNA TGTGCCAGCAGCTTAGTCGTACTGTTGGGACACGGGAACACTGAAGCTTTCTTT.

DNA of the CDR3: TGCGCCAGCAGACCAGGGACAGGGGGGGGCAATCAGCCCCAGCATTTT. This gives the protein CASRPGTGGGNQPQHF. V is TRBV5-1 and J is TRBJ1-5; TRBD1 aligns across 11 bases. The V segment lost 5 bases and the J segment 2 bases; nucleotides outside the gene matches: 6. Germline CDR1 reads SGHRS; CDR2 reads YFSETQ. The CDR3 contains 16 residues.

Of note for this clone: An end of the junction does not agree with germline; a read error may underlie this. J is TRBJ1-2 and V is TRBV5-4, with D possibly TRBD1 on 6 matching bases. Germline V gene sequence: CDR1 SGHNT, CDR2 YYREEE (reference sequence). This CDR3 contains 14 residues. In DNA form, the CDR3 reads TGTGCCAGCACCTTGGAGGGGGTCGGGTATGGCTACACCTTC. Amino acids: CASTLEGVGYGYTF.

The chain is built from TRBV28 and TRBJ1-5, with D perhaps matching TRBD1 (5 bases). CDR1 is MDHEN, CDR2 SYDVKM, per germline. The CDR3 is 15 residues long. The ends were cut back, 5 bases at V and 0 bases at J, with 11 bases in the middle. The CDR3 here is CASSQPTVSNQPQHF. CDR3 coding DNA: TGTGCCAGCAGTCAACCGACAGTTAGCAATCAGCCCCAGCATTTT.

The CDR3 DNA reads TGTGCCAGCAGCCAAGGGCAATTGGGACAGCCCACTGAAGCTTTCTTT. It specifies CASSQGQLGQPTEAFF. This chain connects TRBV4-2 to TRBJ1-1, with 7 bases fitting TRBD1. V gave up 1 base and J gave up 4 bases; unmatched junction bases: 9. Germline V CDR1 and CDR2: LGHNA, YNFKEQ. This CDR3 is built from 16 residues.

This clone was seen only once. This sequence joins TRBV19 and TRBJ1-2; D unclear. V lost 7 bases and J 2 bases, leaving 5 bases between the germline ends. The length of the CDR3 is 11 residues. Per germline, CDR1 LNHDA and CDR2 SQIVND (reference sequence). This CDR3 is CASMENYGYTF. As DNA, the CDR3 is TGTGCCAGTATGGAGAACTATGGCTACACCTTC. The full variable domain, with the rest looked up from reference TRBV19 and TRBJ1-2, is DGGITQSPKYLFRKEGQNVTLSCEQNLNHDAMYWYRQDPGQGLRLIYYSQIVNDFQKGDIAEGYSVSREKKESFPLTVTSAQKNPTAFYLCASMENYGYTFGSGTRLTVV.

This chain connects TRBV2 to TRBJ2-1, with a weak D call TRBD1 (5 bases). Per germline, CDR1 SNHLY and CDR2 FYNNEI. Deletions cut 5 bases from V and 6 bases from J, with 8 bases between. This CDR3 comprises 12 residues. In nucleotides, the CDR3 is TGTGCCAGCAGTTGGGGCGGCAATGAGCAGTTCTTC. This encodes CASSWGGNEQFF.

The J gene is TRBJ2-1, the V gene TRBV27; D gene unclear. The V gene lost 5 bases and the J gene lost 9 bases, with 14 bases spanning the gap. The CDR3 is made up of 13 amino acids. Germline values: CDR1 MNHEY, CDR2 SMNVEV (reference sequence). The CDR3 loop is CASSLGRVSEQFF. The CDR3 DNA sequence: TGTGCCAGCAGTCTGGGCCGTGTTTCTGAGCAGTTCTTC.

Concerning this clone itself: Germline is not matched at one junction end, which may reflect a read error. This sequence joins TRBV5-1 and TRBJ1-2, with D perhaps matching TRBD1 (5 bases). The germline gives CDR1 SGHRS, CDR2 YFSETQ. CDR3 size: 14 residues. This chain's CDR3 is CASSLDRPFVDNSF. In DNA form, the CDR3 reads TGCGCCAGCAGCTTGGACAGGCCTTTTGTAGATAACTCCTTC. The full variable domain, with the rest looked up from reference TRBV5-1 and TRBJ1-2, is KAGVTQTPRYLIKTRGQQVTLSCSPISGHRSVSWYQQTPGQGLQFLFEYFSETQRNKGNFPGRFSGRQFSNSRSEMNVSTLELGDSALYLCASSLDRPFVDNSFGSGTRLTVV.